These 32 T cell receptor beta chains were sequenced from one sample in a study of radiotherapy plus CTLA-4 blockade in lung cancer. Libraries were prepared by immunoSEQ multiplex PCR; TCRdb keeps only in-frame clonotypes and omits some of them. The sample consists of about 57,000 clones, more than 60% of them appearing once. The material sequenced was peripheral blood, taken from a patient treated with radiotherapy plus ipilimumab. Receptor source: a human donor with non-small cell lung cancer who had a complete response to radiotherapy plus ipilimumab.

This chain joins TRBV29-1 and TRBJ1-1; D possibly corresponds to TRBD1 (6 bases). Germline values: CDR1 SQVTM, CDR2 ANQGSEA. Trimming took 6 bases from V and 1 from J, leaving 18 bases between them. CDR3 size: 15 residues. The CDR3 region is CSVQGRFKPNTEAFF. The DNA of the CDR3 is TGCAGCGTCCAGGGGCGCTTCAAACCGAACACTGAAGCTTTCTTT.

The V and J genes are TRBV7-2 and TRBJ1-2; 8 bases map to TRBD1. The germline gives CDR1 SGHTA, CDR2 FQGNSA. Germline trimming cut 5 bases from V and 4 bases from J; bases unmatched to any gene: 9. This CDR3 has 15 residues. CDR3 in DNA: TGTGCCAGCAGCACCCGGGACAGGAGAACCTATGGCTACACCTTC. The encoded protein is CASSTRDRRTYGYTF.

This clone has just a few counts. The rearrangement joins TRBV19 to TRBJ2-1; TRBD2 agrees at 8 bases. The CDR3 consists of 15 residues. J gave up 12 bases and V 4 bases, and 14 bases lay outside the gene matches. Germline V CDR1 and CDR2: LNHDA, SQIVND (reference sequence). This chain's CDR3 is CASSRVAGPSGRQFF. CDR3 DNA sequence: TGTGCCAGTAGTAGGGTAGCGGGGCCGTCGGGTAGGCAGTTCTTC.

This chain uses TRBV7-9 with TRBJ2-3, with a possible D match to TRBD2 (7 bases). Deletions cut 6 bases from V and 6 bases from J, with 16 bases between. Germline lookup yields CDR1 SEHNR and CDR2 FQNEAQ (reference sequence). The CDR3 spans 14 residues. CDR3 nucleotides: TGTGCCAGCAGTCTAAGGGGGGGTATGGATACGCAGTATTTT. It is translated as CASSLRGGMDTQYF.

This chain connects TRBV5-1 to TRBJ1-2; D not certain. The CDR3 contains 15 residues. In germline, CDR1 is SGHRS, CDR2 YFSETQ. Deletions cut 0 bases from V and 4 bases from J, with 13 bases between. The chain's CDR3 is CASSLANSDLYGYTF. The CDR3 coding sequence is TGCGCCAGCAGCTTGGCCAACTCTGATCTCTATGGCTACACCTTC.

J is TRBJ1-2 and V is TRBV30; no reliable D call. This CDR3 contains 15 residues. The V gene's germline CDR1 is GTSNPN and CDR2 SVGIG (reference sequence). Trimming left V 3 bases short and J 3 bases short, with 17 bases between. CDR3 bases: TGTGCCTGGAGGGAATTACGAGGGTTTTACTATGGCTACACCTTC. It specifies CAWRELRGFYYGYTF.

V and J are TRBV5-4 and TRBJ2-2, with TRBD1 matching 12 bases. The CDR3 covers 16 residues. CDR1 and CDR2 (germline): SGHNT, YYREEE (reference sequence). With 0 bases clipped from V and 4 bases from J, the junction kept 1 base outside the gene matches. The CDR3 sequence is CASSLGGQGATGELFF. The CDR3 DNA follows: TGTGCCAGCAGCTTGGGGGGACAGGGGGCCACCGGGGAGCTGTTTTTT.

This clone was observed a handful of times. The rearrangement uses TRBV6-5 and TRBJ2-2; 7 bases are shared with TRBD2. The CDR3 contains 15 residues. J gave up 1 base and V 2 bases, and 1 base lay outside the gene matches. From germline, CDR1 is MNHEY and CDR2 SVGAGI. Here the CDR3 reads CASSYRGRNTGELFF. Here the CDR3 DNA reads TGTGCCAGCAGTTACCGCGGGAGGAACACCGGGGAGCTGTTTTTT.

CDR3 sequence: CASSEFAGVTPEAFF. The DNA of the CDR3 is TGTGCCAGCAGTGAATTTGCAGGGGTGACGCCTGAAGCTTTCTTT. The chain recombines TRBV25-1 with TRBJ1-1, with D maybe TRBD1 (6 bases). The length of the CDR3 is 15 residues. Germline assignment: CDR1 MGHDK and CDR2 SYGVNS. V was cut by 1 base and J by 6 bases, with 15 bases left in between.

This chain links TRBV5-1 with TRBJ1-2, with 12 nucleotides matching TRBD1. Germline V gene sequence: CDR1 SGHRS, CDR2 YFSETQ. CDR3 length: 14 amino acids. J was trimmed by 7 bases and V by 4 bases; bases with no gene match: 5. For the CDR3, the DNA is TGCGCCAGCAGCAAGGGACAGGGGGCAGGTGGCTACACCTTC. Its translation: CASSKGQGAGGYTF.

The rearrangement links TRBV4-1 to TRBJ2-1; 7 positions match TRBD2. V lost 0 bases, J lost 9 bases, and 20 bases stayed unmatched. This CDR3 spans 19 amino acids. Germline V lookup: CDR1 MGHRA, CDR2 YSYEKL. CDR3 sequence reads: CASSQDSFIAKGRGLEQFF. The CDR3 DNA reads TGCGCCAGCAGCCAAGATTCCTTTATAGCCAAGGGGAGGGGCCTTGAGCAGTTCTTC.

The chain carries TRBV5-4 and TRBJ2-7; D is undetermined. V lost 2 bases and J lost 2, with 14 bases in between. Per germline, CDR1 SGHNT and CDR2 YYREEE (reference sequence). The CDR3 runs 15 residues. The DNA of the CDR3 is TGTGCCAGCAGCTTCGGGTATTACGGCCCCTACGAGCAGTACTTC. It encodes CASSFGYYGPYEQYF.

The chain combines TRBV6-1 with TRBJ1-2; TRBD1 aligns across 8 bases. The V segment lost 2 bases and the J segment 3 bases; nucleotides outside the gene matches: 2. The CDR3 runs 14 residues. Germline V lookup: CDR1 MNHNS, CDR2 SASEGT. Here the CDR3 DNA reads TGTGCCAGCAGTGAACAGGGGGCCTACTATGGCTACACCTTC. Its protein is CASSEQGAYYGYTF.

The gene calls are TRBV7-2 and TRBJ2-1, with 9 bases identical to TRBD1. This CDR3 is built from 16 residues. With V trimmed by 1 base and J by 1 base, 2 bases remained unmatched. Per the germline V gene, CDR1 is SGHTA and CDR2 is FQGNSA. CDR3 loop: CASSLDGTGSYNEQFF. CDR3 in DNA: TGTGCCAGCAGCTTAGATGGGACAGGGTCCTACAATGAGCAGTTCTTC.

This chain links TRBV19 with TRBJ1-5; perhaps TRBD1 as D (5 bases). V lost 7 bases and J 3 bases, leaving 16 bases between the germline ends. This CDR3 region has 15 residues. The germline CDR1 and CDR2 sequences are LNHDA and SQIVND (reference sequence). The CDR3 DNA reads TGTGCCAGTACCAGGACGGACACCTTCAATCAGCCCCAGCATTTT. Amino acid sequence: CASTRTDTFNQPQHF.

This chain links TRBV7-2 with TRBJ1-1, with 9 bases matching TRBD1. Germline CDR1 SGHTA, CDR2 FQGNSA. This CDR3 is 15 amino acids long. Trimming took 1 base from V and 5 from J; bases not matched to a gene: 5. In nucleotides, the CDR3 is TGTGCCAGCAGCTTAGAGGGGACAGGGTGGACTGAAGCTTTCTTT. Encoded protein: CASSLEGTGWTEAFF.

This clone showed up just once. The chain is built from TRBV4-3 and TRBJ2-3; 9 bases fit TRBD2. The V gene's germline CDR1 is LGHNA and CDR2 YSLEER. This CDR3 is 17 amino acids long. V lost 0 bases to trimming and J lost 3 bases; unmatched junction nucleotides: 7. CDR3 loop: CASSQELSSGRTDTQYF. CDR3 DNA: TGCGCCAGCAGCCAAGAGCTCTCCAGCGGGAGGACAGATACGCAGTATTTT.

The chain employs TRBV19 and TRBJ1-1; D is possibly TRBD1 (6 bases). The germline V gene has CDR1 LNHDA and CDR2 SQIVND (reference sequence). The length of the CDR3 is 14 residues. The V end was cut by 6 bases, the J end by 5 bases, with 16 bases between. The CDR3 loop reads CASRVTGRGTEAFF. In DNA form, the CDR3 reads TGTGCCAGTAGGGTGACAGGTCGCGGGACTGAAGCTTTCTTT.

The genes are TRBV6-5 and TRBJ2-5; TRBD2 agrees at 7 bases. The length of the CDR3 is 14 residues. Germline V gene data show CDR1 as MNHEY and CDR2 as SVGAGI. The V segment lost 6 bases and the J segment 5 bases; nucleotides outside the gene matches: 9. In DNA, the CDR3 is TGTGCCAGCAGGGTTGGGGGGGTGGGGGAGACCCAGTACTTC. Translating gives CASRVGGVGETQYF.

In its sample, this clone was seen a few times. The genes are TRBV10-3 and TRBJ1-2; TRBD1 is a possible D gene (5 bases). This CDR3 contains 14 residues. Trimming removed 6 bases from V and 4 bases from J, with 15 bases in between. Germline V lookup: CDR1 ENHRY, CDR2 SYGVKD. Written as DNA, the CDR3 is TGTGCCATCAGCTCGAACCTGGGGCTCTATGGCTACACCTTC. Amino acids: CAISSNLGLYGYTF.

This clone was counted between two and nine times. The CDR3 spells CASSMTGSGVYEQYF. The CDR3 DNA sequence: TGTGCCAGTAGTATGACGGGGTCGGGGGTCTACGAGCAGTACTTC. The J gene is TRBJ2-7, the V gene TRBV19, with D possibly TRBD2 on 6 matching bases. Germline V CDR1 and CDR2: LNHDA, SQIVND (reference sequence). V lost 3 bases, J lost 3 bases, and 15 bases lay in between. The CDR3 has 15 residues.

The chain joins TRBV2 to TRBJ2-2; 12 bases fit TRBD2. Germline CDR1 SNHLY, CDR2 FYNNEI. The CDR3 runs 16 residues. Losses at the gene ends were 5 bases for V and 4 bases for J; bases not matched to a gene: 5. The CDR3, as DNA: TGTGCCAGCAGTCCTCGGACTAGCGGGATCACCGGGGAGCTGTTTTTT. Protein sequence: CASSPRTSGITGELFF.

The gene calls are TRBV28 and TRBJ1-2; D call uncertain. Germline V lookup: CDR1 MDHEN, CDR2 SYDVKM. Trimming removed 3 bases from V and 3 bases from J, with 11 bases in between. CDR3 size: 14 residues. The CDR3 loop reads CASSFVGRHYGYTF. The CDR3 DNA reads TGTGCCAGCAGTTTTGTAGGGAGGCACTATGGCTACACCTTC.

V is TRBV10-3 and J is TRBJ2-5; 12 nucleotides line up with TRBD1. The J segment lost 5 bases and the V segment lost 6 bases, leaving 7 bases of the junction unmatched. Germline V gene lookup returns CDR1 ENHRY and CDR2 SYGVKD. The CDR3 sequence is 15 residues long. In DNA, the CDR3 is TGTGCCATCAGCGGGGACAGGGGGCGCCAGGAGACCCAGTACTTC. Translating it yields CAISGDRGRQETQYF.

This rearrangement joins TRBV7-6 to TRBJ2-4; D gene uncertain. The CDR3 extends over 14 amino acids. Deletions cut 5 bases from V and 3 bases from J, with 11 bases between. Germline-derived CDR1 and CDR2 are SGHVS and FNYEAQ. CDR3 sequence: CASSAYDGKNIQYF. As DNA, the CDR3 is TGTGCCAGCAGCGCGTACGATGGCAAAAACATTCAGTACTTC. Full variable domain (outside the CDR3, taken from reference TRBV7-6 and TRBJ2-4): GAGVSQSPRYKVTKRGQDVALRCDPISGHVSLYWYRQALGQGPEFLTYFNYEAQQDKSGLPNDRFSAERPEGSISTLTIQRTEQRDSAMYRCASSAYDGKNIQYFGAGTRLSVL.

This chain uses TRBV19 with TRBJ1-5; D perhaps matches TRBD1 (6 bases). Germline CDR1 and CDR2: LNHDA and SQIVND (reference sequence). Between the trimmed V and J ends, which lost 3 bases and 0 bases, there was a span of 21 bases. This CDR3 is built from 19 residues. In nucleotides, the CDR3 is TGTGCCAGTAGTATGAGCAGGGGAGAGAGGGGCTATAGCAATCAGCCCCAGCATTTT. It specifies CASSMSRGERGYSNQPQHF.

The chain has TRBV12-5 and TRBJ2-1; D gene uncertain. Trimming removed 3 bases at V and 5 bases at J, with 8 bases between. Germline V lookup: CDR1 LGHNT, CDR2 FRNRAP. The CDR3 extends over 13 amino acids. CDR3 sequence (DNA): TGTGCTAGTGGTTTACCTAGAAACAATGAGCAGTTCTTC. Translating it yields CASGLPRNNEQFF.

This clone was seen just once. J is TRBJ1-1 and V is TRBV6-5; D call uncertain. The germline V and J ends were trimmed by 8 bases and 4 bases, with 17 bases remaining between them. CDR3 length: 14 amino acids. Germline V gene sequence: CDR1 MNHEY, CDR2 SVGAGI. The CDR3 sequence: CASARGSGSTEAFF. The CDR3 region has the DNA TGTGCCAGCGCTAGAGGGTCCGGGAGCACTGAAGCTTTCTTT.

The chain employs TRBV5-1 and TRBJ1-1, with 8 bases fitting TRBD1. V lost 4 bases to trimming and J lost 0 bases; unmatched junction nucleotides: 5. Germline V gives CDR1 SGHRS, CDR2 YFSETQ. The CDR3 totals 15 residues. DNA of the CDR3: TGCGCCAGCAGCGAGACAGGGGTTATGAACACTGAAGCTTTCTTT. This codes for CASSETGVMNTEAFF.

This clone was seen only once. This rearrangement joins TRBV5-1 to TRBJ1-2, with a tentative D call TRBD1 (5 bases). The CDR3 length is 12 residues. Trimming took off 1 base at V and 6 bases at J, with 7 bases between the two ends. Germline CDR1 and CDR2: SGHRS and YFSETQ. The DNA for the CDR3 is TGCGCCAGCAGCTTGCCAGGGAATGGCTACACCTTC. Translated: CASSLPGNGYTF.

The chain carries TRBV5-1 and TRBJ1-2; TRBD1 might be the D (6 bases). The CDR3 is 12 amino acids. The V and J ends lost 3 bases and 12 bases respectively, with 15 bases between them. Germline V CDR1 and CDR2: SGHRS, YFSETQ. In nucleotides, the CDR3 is TGCGCCAGCAGCTCAGAACCGGGACATGACACCTTC. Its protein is CASSSEPGHDTF.

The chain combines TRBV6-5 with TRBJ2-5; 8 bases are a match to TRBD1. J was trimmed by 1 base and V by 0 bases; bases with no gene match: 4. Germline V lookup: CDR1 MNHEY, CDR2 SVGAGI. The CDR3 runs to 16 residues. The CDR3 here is CASSYSGTGFQETQYF. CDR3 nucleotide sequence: TGTGCCAGCAGTTACTCCGGGACAGGATTCCAAGAGACCCAGTACTTC.